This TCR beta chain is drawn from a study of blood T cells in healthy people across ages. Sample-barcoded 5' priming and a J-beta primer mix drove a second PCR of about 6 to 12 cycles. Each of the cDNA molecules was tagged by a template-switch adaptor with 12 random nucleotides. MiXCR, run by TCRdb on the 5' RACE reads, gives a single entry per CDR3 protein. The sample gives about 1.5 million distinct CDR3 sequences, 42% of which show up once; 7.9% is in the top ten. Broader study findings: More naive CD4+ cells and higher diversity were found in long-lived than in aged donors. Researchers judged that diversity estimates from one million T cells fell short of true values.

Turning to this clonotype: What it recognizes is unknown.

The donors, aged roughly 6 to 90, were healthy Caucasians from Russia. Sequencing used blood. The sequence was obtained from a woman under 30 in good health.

CDR3 nucleotide sequence: TGTGCCAGCAGTGGGGGGGCACTTTATGGCTACACCTTC. Amino acids: CASSGGALYGYTF. This chain links TRBV6-6 with TRBJ1-2; tentative D call: TRBD1 (6 bases). Between the trimmed V and J ends, which lost 5 bases and 5 bases, there was a span of 12 bases. The CDR3 spans 13 residues. Germline V gives CDR1 MNHNY, CDR2 SVGAGI (reference sequence).